One sample yielded the 29 T cell receptor beta chains listed below, sequenced in a study of PD-1 blockade in classical Hodgkin lymphoma. Time point of the sample: cycle 4 day 1 (C4D1), after about 6 weeks of nivolumab. Relapses following autologous stem cell transplantation were seen in all patients, with brentuximab vedotin exposure varying. Measured with immunoSEQ multiplex PCR; TCRdb has only the in-frame clones, and not every one. Here the sample spans more than 7,500 clones, around nine tenths being singletons. Sample: peripheral blood mononuclear cells (PBMCs), taken before the fourth cycle of nivolumab. These receptors were obtained from a human donor with classical Hodgkin lymphoma.

This chain links TRBV7-8 with TRBJ2-5; D remains ambiguous. The length of the CDR3 is 14 residues. Deletions cut 3 bases from V and 5 bases from J, with 13 bases between. CDR1 SGHVS and CDR2 FQNEAQ come from the germline V gene. CDR3 nucleotides: TGTGCCAGCAGCTTGATAAGCTCGTCGGAGACCCAGTACTTC. It codes for CASSLISSSETQYF.

This clone has just a few counts. CDR3 amino acids: CASSQVGTGTNYGYTF. The CDR3 DNA is TGCGCCAGCAGCCAAGTGGGGACAGGTACTAACTATGGCTACACCTTC. The J gene is TRBJ1-2, the V gene TRBV4-1; TRBD1 matches 8 bases. The germline V gene encodes CDR1 MGHRA and CDR2 YSYEKL. The CDR3 consists of 16 residues. Trimming cost V 1 base and J 0 bases; bases outside gene matches: 4.

This clone was picked up one time. The rearrangement joins TRBV18 to TRBJ2-2; 8 bases map to TRBD1. V shed 3 bases and J 5 bases; nucleotides not matched to a gene: 11. Germline V lookup: CDR1 KGHSH, CDR2 LQKENI. The CDR3 is 17 residues long. The CDR3 DNA reads as TGTGCCAGCTCACCCCCCTGGCAGGGGGCAGGAACCGGGGAGCTGTTTTTT. Protein: CASSPPWQGAGTGELFF.

The chain couples TRBV2 to TRBJ1-6; no definite D call. Between the trimmed V and J ends, which lost 8 bases and 5 bases, there was a span of 10 bases. This CDR3 has 13 residues. In germline, CDR1 is SNHLY, CDR2 FYNNEI. The CDR3 bases are TGTGCCAGCCTGCGGGATAATAATTCACCCCTCCACTTT. Translation: CASLRDNNSPLHF.

The V and J genes are TRBV13 and TRBJ2-1, with 9 nucleotides matching TRBD2. Germline CDR1 and CDR2: PRHDT and FYEKMQ (reference sequence). V lost 3 bases, J lost 5 bases, and 8 bases stayed unmatched. The CDR3 runs 16 residues. The CDR3 sequence: CASSLPLAGRHNEQFF. The CDR3 DNA reads as TGTGCCAGCAGCTTGCCTCTAGCGGGGAGACACAATGAGCAGTTCTTC.

The chain uses TRBV21-1 and TRBJ1-1. TRBV21-1 is tagged as a pseudogene. The CDR3 is 11 amino acids. CDR3 in amino acids: CASRGCTEAFF. In DNA form, the CDR3 reads TGTGCCAGCAGGGGGTGTACTGAAGCTTTCTTT.

J is TRBJ1-5 and V is TRBV10-2; 7 bases line up with TRBD1. The CDR3 has 14 amino acids. Germline-derived CDR1 and CDR2 are WSHSY and SAAADI. V lost 4 bases and J lost 4; bases outside the gene matches: 4. CDR3 protein: CASSVDRYNQPQHF. The DNA for the CDR3 is TGCGCCAGCAGTGTGGACAGGTATAATCAGCCCCAGCATTTT.

The V call is TRBV5-1, the J call TRBJ2-3, with D possibly being TRBD2 (5 bases). Trimming pared 9 bases from V and 0 bases from J, leaving 11 bases between. The germline gives CDR1 SGHRS, CDR2 YFSETQ. The CDR3 runs 13 residues. This chain's CDR3 is CATRGASTDTQYF. The CDR3 DNA reads as TGCGCCACCCGGGGAGCCAGCACAGATACGCAGTATTTT. Full variable domain (outside the CDR3, taken from reference TRBV5-1 and TRBJ2-3): KAGVTQTPRYLIKTRGQQVTLSCSPISGHRSVSWYQQTPGQGLQFLFEYFSETQRNKGNFPGRFSGRQFSNSRSEMNVSTLELGDSALYLCATRGASTDTQYFGPGTRLTVL.

The rearrangement links TRBV2 to TRBJ2-7, with D possibly TRBD1 on 6 matching bases. Trimming pared 9 bases from V and 2 bases from J, leaving 8 bases between. The CDR3 is 11 residues long. Germline lookup yields CDR1 SNHLY and CDR2 FYNNEI. CDR3 protein: CASGQTYEQYF. The DNA for the CDR3 is TGTGCCAGTGGACAGACCTACGAGCAGTACTTC. Filled out from reference TRBV2 and TRBJ2-7, the complete variable domain reads EPEVTQTPSHQVTQMGQEVILRCVPISNHLYFYWYRQILGQKVEFLVSFYNNEISEKSEIFDDQFSVERPDGSNFTLKIRSTKLEDSAMYFCASGQTYEQYFGPGTRLTVT.

This clone has more than one count but fewer than ten. This chain links TRBV15 with TRBJ1-5, with 9 bases aligning to TRBD1. The CDR3 is 21 amino acids. V dropped 0 bases and J dropped 0; count of bases not matched to a gene: 15. Germline CDR1 LNHNV, CDR2 YYDKDF (reference sequence). In DNA, the CDR3 is TGTGCCACCAGCAGAGATGGGATTGCGGGACAGGGATATGATAGCAATCAGCCCCAGCATTTT. Residues: CATSRDGIAGQGYDSNQPQHF. The entire variable domain, with the rest obtained from reference TRBV15 and TRBJ1-5, is as follows: DAMVIQNPRYQVTQFGKPVTLSCSQTLNHNVMYWYQQKSSQAPKLLFHYYDKDFNNEADTPDNFQSRRPNTSFCFLDIRSPGLGDTAMYLCATSRDGIAGQGYDSNQPQHFGDGTRLSIL.

This clone was recorded only once. Written as DNA, the CDR3 is TGCGCCAGCAGCCAAGATCTTACAGGGCCCACCGATAACTATGGCTACACCTTC. Its protein is CASSQDLTGPTDNYGYTF. The chain combines TRBV4-3 with TRBJ1-2, with a tentative D call TRBD1 (6 bases). Per the germline V gene, CDR1 is LGHNA and CDR2 is YSLEER. CDR3 length equals 18 residues. Trimming removed 0 bases from V and 1 base from J, with 18 bases in between.

The genes are TRBV9 and TRBJ2-7; a possible D gene is TRBD1 (7 bases). The V end lost 3 bases, the J end lost 1 base, and 11 bases lay between the germline ends. The V gene's germline CDR1 is SGDLS and CDR2 YYNGEE. The CDR3 length is 14 residues. CDR3 bases: TGTGCCAGCAGCGGGGGGGACAGTTCCTACGAGCAGTACTTC. Translation: CASSGGDSSYEQYF.

The genes are TRBV9 and TRBJ1-2; D remains unclear. Trimming cost V 0 bases and J 8 bases, with 17 bases left between them. The CDR3 is 15 amino acids. Germline V gives CDR1 SGDLS, CDR2 YYNGEE. The CDR3 DNA reads TGTGCCAGCAGCGTAGGGTCGCTAACTATGGGAGGCTACACCTTC. It specifies CASSVGSLTMGGYTF.

This chain connects TRBV2 to TRBJ2-7; the D gene could be TRBD1 or TRBD2 (5 bases each). The V end was cut by 5 bases, the J end by 5 bases, with 16 bases between. This CDR3 region has 14 residues. Per the germline V gene, CDR1 is SNHLY and CDR2 is FYNNEI. The CDR3 DNA follows: TGTGCCAGCAGTTCACCAGGTGGGGGAAACGAGCAGTACTTC. Its protein product is CASSSPGGGNEQYF. Full variable domain (missing parts from reference TRBV2 and TRBJ2-7): EPEVTQTPSHQVTQMGQEVILRCVPISNHLYFYWYRQILGQKVEFLVSFYNNEISEKSEIFDDQFSVERPDGSNFTLKIRSTKLEDSAMYFCASSSPGGGNEQYFGPGTRLTVT.

The CDR3 nucleotides are TGTGCCAGCAGCGTAGGGGTCAGGGATCGAGTGGAGTATGAAAAACTGTTTTTT. As protein: CASSVGVRDRVEYEKLFF. V usage is TRBV9 and J usage is TRBJ1-4, with D perhaps matching TRBD1 (5 bases). This CDR3 is built from 18 residues. The V gene lost 0 bases and the J gene lost 6 bases, with 21 bases spanning the gap. Germline assignment: CDR1 SGDLS and CDR2 YYNGEE. The full variable domain, in which reference TRBV9 and TRBJ1-4 provide the parts outside the CDR3, is DSGVTQTPKHLITATGQRVTLRCSPRSGDLSVYWYQQSLDQGLQFLIQYYNGEERAKGNILERFSAQQFPDLHSELNLSSLELGDSALYFCASSVGVRDRVEYEKLFFGSGTQLSVL.

In its sample, this clone was seen once. The rearrangement uses TRBV7-2 and TRBJ1-2, with D maybe TRBD1 (6 bases). Germline CDR1 is SGHTA and CDR2 is FQGNSA. V was pared by 1 base and J by 4 bases, with 13 bases between. The CDR3 runs 15 residues. The CDR3 sequence is CASSLVQGKVYGYTF. The DNA for the CDR3 is TGTGCCAGCAGCTTAGTGCAGGGGAAGGTCTATGGCTACACCTTC.

The rearrangement links TRBV25-1 to TRBJ2-3, with D perhaps TRBD1 (5 bases). V was trimmed by 3 bases and J by 6 bases, leaving 10 bases between them. The germline V gene has CDR1 MGHDK and CDR2 SYGVNS. There are 13 residues in the CDR3. CDR3 coding DNA: TGTGCCAGCAGTGACAGGGAAAGGGATACGCAGTATTTT. Translating it yields CASSDRERDTQYF.

CDR3 amino acids: CASSPYSPPGQPQHF. CDR3 coding DNA: TGTGCCAGCTCACCGTACAGCCCTCCTGGGCAGCCCCAGCATTTT. The J gene is TRBJ1-5, the V gene TRBV18; no reliable D call. The CDR3 covers 15 residues. The V gene's germline CDR1 is KGHSH and CDR2 LQKENI. Trimming stripped 3 bases from V and 7 bases from J, with 16 bases between. Together with reference TRBV18 and TRBJ1-5, the CDR3 gives the full variable domain: NAGVMQNPRHLVRRRGQEARLRCSPMKGHSHVYWYRQLPEEGLKFMVYLQKENIIDESGMPKERFSAEFPKEGPSILRIQQVVRGDSAAYFCASSPYSPPGQPQHFGDGTRLSIL.

V is TRBV19 and J is TRBJ2-2; D not certain. Germline CDR1 reads LNHDA; CDR2 reads SQIVND (reference sequence). Trimming pared 5 bases from V and 3 bases from J, leaving 10 bases between. The CDR3 has 14 amino acids. The CDR3 region is CASSQQIDTGELFF. DNA of the CDR3: TGTGCCAGTAGTCAGCAGATAGACACCGGGGAGCTGTTTTTT. The full variable domain, with the rest looked up from reference TRBV19 and TRBJ2-2, is DGGITQSPKYLFRKEGQNVTLSCEQNLNHDAMYWYRQDPGQGLRLIYYSQIVNDFQKGDIAEGYSVSREKKESFPLTVTSAQKNPTAFYLCASSQQIDTGELFFGEGSRLTVL.

This sequence joins TRBV10-3 and TRBJ1-1; weak D call: TRBD1 (6 bases). The CDR3 totals 14 residues. V was trimmed by 7 bases and J by 0 bases, leaving 12 bases between them. Germline CDR1 and CDR2: ENHRY and SYGVKD. CDR3 protein: CAINLQGLNTEAFF. For the CDR3, the DNA is TGTGCCATCAATCTACAGGGCCTGAACACTGAAGCTTTCTTT.

This chain uses TRBV6-5 with TRBJ2-1; 13 bases are shared with TRBD2. J was trimmed by 5 bases and V by 2 bases; bases with no gene match: 3. This CDR3 is 16 amino acids long. Germline V gene sequence: CDR1 MNHEY, CDR2 SVGAGI. As DNA, the CDR3 is TGTGCCAGCAGTTACACAGGACTAGCGGGGGACAATGAGCAGTTCTTC. Translation: CASSYTGLAGDNEQFF.

The chain is built from TRBV5-1 and TRBJ1-4; D not certain. Germline V lookup: CDR1 SGHRS, CDR2 YFSETQ. Trimming shortened V by 4 bases and J by 8 bases, and 15 bases separated the two germline ends. The CDR3 runs to 14 residues. Here the CDR3 reads CASSPPEPGEKLFF. The DNA for the CDR3 is TGCGCCAGCAGCCCCCCCGAGCCTGGGGAAAAACTGTTTTTT.

The V gene is TRBV19, the J gene TRBJ2-1, with 10 positions matching TRBD2. Trimming removed 5 bases from V and 10 bases from J; junction bases left unmatched: 14. The CDR3 runs to 16 residues. CDR1 LNHDA and CDR2 SQIVND come from the germline V gene (reference sequence). The CDR3 protein is CASSPHFLASGGEQFF. The DNA for the CDR3 is TGTGCCAGTAGTCCCCACTTCCTCGCTAGCGGGGGAGAGCAGTTCTTC.

V usage is TRBV7-6 and J usage is TRBJ2-3, with TRBD1 as a possible D gene (6 bases). This CDR3 spans 14 amino acids. Germline V gene data show CDR1 as SGHVS and CDR2 as FNYEAQ. V lost 5 bases and J 4 bases, leaving 13 bases between the germline ends. The CDR3 region has the DNA TGTGCCAGCAGCCCGGGGACACCGCCAGATACGCAGTATTTT. Its translation: CASSPGTPPDTQYF.

V and J are TRBV28 and TRBJ1-3; D not resolved. The germline V and J ends were trimmed by 5 bases and 7 bases, with 3 bases remaining between them. The CDR3 covers 10 residues. Germline CDR1 MDHEN, CDR2 SYDVKM. The CDR3 region is CASSSNTIYF. CDR3 nucleotide sequence: TGTGCCAGCAGTAGCAACACCATATATTTT.

The CDR3 coding sequence is TGTGCCAGCAGCTCCGGGACACAAGAGACCCAGTACTTC. It yields the protein CASSSGTQETQYF. V usage is TRBV7-2 and J usage is TRBJ2-5; perhaps TRBD1 as D (6 bases). The length of the CDR3 is 13 residues. V was cut by 4 bases and J by 2 bases, with 8 bases left in between. Germline assignment: CDR1 SGHTA and CDR2 FQGNSA. The full variable domain, its missing parts supplied by reference TRBV7-2 and TRBJ2-5, is GAGVSQSPSNKVTEKGKDVELRCDPISGHTALYWYRQSLGQGLEFLIYFQGNSAPDKSGLPSDRFSAERTGGSVSTLTIQRTQQEDSAVYLCASSSGTQETQYFGPGTRLLVL.

The chain is built from TRBV9 and TRBJ2-5; D might be TRBD1 or TRBD2, each matching 7 bases. The CDR3 contains 15 residues. V lost 3 bases, J lost 0 bases, and 12 bases lay in between. Germline assignment: CDR1 SGDLS and CDR2 YYNGEE. This CDR3 reads CASSEGAGDQETQYF. CDR3 sequence (DNA): TGTGCCAGCAGCGAGGGGGCGGGGGACCAAGAGACCCAGTACTTC.

V usage is TRBV27 and J usage is TRBJ2-5; D may be TRBD1 or TRBD2 (6 bases each). V was clipped by 0 bases and J by 5 bases, with 19 bases between them. CDR3 length: 17 amino acids. The germline CDR1 and CDR2 sequences are MNHEY and SMNVEV (reference sequence). The CDR3 here is CASSLSRRGQGGETQYF. The CDR3 nucleotides are TGTGCCAGCAGTTTATCGAGACGGGGGCAAGGTGGGGAGACCCAGTACTTC.

For this clone: An end of the junction does not agree with germline; a read error may underlie this. The chain links TRBV6-5 to TRBJ2-5, with D possibly TRBD1 on 6 matching bases. Per the germline V gene, CDR1 is MNHEY and CDR2 is SVGAGI. The CDR3 spans 11 residues. The CDR3 protein is CVLGTCETQYF. The CDR3 DNA reads TGCGTCTTGGGGACATGCGAGACCCAGTACTTC.